This is a list of T cell receptor beta chains from one sample in a study of T cell clones after liver transplantation. Data came from immunoSEQ multiplex PCR; TCRdb stores just in-frame clones and leaves some out. Among tens of thousands of clones listed, about 70% were seen once. Sample: CD4+ T cells from blood, taken before liver transplant. The receptors were sampled from a human donor who received a liver transplant. CDR3s include the opening cysteine and the closing phenylalanine or tryptophan. D genes are given only for firm matches. Clone size, where shown, is once, few, many, or a class for clones that have expanded.

D	V	J	size	DNA	CDR3
TRBD1	TRBV28	TRBJ1-4	once	TGTGCCAGCAGCAAACAGGGGACTAATGAAAAACTGTTTTTT	CASSKQGTNEKLFF
.	TRBV7-2	TRBJ1-6	few	TGTGCCAGCAGCTTAGACGAGGGTTTGACACCCCTCCACTTT	CASSLDEGLTPLHF
.	TRBV28	TRBJ1-2	few	TGTGCCAGCAGTTTGGGGACAAGAGGGTACACCTTC	CASSLGTRGYTF
TRBD2	TRBV5-1	TRBJ2-3	.	TGCGCCAGCAGCAGACTAGGCGGGGGGGCCGAAGATACGCAGTATTTT	CASSRLGGGAEDTQYF
.	TRBV28	TRBJ1-1	.	TGTGCCAGCAGCGAAATATACAGGGATGGGACTGAAGCTTTCTTT	CASSEIYRDGTEAFF
.	TRBV11-2	TRBJ1-2	.	TGTGCCAGCAGCGCCCAGGTCTTTAACTATGGCTACACCTTC	CASSAQVFNYGYTF
.	TRBV25-1	TRBJ1-6	few	TGTGCCAGCAGTGAATGGGTAGGGGTTGATTCACCCCTCCACTTT	CASSEWVGVDSPLHF
.	TRBV6-6	TRBJ1-3	.	TGTGCCAGCAGCAACATAAACACCATATATTTT	CASSNINTIYF
TRBD1	TRBV2	TRBJ1-1	.	TGTGCCAGCAGTGTAACCCCAGGGGGAGGAGGAGCTTTCTTT	CASSVTPGGGGAFF
.	TRBV11-2	TRBJ1-5	.	TGTGCCAGCAGCTTAGAGGAGGGGAGGGGCCAGCCCCAGCATTTT	CASSLEEGRGQPQHF
TRBD1	TRBV30	TRBJ1-6	many	TGTGCCTGGGCGGGACAGGGGGCTCCCCCCCTCCACTTT	CAWAGQGAPPLHF
.	TRBV30	TRBJ1-3	.	TGTGCCTGGAGTGTACCGGCGGCCAGAGGGAACACCATATATTTT	CAWSVPAARGNTIYF
.	TRBV4-2	TRBJ2-3	.	TGTGCCAGCAGCCAAGATGCCAGCGGGTCGGGTGATACGCAGTATTTT	CASSQDASGSGDTQYF
.	TRBV7-8	TRBJ1-5	.	TGTGCCAGCAGCTTAGGGGGGGATCAGCCCCAGCATTTT	CASSLGGDQPQHF
TRBD1	TRBV6-5	TRBJ1-2	.	TGTGCCAGCAGTTACTCGACAGGGATTAACTATGGCTACACCTTC	CASSYSTGINYGYTF
TRBD1	TRBV5-6	TRBJ2-4	few	TGTGCCAGCAGGAAGACAGGGGGATCCAAAAACATTCAGTACTTC	CASRKTGGSKNIQYF
TRBD2	TRBV11-2	TRBJ2-5	.	TGTGCCAGCAGCTTAGGGACTAGCGGGGAAAAGACCCAGTACTTC	CASSLGTSGEKTQYF